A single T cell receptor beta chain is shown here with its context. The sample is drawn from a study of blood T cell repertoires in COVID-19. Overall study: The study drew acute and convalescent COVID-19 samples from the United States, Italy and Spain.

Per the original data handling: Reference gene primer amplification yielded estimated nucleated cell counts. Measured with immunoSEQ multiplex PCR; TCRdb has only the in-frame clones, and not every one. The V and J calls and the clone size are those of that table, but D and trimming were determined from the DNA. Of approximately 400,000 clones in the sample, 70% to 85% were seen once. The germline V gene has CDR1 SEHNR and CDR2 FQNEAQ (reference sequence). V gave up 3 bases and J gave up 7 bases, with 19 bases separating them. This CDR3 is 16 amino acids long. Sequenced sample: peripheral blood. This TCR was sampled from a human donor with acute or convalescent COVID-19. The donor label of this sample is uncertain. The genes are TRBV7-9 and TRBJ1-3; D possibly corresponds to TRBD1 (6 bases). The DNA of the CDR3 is TGTGCCAGCAGCTTGCCCCTGGCAGGGGCAGGTAACACCATATATTTT. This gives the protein CASSLPLAGAGNTIYF. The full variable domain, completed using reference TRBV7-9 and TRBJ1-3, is DTGVSQNPRHKITKRGQNVTFRCDPISEHNRLYWYRQTLGQGPEFLTYFQNEAQLEKSRLLSDRFSAERPKGSFSTLEIQRTEQGDSAMYLCASSLPLAGAGNTIYFGEGSWLTVV.